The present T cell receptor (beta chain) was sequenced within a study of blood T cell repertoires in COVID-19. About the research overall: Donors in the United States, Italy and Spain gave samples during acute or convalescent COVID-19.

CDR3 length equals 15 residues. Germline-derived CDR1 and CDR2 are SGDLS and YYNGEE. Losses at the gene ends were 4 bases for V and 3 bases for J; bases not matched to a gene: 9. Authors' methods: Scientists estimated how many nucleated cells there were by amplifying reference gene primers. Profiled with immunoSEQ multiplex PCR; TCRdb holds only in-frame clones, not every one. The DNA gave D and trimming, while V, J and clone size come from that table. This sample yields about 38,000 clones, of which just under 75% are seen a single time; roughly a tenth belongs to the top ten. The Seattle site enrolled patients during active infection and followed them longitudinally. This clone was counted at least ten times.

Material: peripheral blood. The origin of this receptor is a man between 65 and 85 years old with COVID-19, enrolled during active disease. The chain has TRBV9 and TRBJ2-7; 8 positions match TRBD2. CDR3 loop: CASSTRPGGVYEQYF. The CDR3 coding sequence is TGTGCCAGCAGCACAAGGCCGGGAGGGGTCTACGAGCAGTACTTC.